The clone carrying this TCR beta chain was recorded at least ten times. Its antigen is unidentified. This entry is derived from a study of neurological immune-mediated disorders. Overall study findings and caveats: The highest TCR clonal expansion occurred in HTLV-1-associated myelopathy; multiple sclerosis fell below healthy controls.

The unsorted libraries were made from 2 million PBMCs kept at -80 C. This CDR3 is 14 amino acids long. Germline CDR1 is SQVTM and CDR2 is ANQGSEA. The V gene end was trimmed by 1 base and the J gene end by 5 bases; junction bases not matched to a gene: 7. The cDNA came from 5'RACE, which used 10-nucleotide random UMIs. Over 180 million TCR-beta sequences from 15-18 subjects came from every sequencing run. TCRdb reanalysed the 5' RACE reads using MiXCR and keeps one entry per CDR3 protein. The sample lists around 79,000 distinct CDR3 sequences; around 14% were seen once. The receptor was derived from a woman aged 45-60 years in good health. The V gene is TRBV29-1, the J gene TRBJ1-1; TRBD1 matches at 7 bases. The material sequenced was PBMCs. The CDR3 DNA is TGCAGCGTTGAAGCCTTACAGGGGTGGACTGAAGCTTTCTTT. Protein: CSVEALQGWTEAFF.